The 30 T cell receptor beta chains in this list originate from one sample, sequenced in a study of blood T cell repertoires in COVID-19 (TCRdb year 2020). The method was the immunoSEQ multiplex PCR assay. TCRdb's version of the immuneACCESS table is confined to in-frame rearrangements and falls short of the full clone set. An unresolved V gene accounts for under half of the shortfall where checked; the remainder is of unknown origin. Across this sample there are approximately 310,000 clones, with roughly 88% seen only once. The ten most abundant clones make up 2.2% of the sample. The sample consisted of PBMCs or T cells enriched from blood (not recorded which). Every receptor here comes from a man aged 25-45 years who had recovered from COVID-19.

This clone was seen more than once but under ten times. The chain couples TRBV10-3 to TRBJ1-2; no reliable D call. Germline V gene lookup returns CDR1 ENHRY and CDR2 SYGVKD. Trimming stripped 3 bases from V and 5 bases from J, with 13 bases between. The CDR3 is 14 amino acids. The CDR3 DNA follows: TGTGCCATCAGTGACGGCAGCCGGAGATATGGCTACACCTTC. Amino acid sequence: CAISDGSRRYGYTF.

The rearrangement joins TRBV7-8 to TRBJ2-7, with unresolved D. Per the germline V gene, CDR1 is SGHVS and CDR2 is FQNEAQ. V lost 5 bases to trimming and J lost 4 bases, with 6 bases between them. The CDR3 length is 11 residues. In DNA form, the CDR3 reads TGTGCCAGCAGCCTATCTTACGAGCAGTACTTC. As protein: CASSLSYEQYF. Full variable domain (remainder filled in from reference TRBV7-8 and TRBJ2-7): GAGVSQSPRYKVAKRGQDVALRCDPISGHVSLFWYQQALGQGPEFLTYFQNEAQLDKSGLPSDRFFAERPEGSVSTLKIQRTQQEDSAVYLCASSLSYEQYFGPGTRLTVT.

This chain uses TRBV20-1 with TRBJ1-5; no reliable D call. The germline V and J ends were trimmed by 3 bases and 0 bases, with 12 bases remaining between them. The CDR3 is 15 residues long. Looked up from germline, CDR1 is DFQATT and CDR2 is SNEGSKA (reference sequence). The CDR3 DNA reads TGCAGTGCTAGTTTCGGCGGGTATAGCAATCAGCCCCAGCATTTT. Encoded protein: CSASFGGYSNQPQHF.

This clone appeared a few times. The rearrangement uses TRBV18 and TRBJ1-1, with TRBD1 matching 8 bases. V lost 4 bases and J lost 2; bases outside the gene matches: 6. This CDR3 spans 15 amino acids. Germline V gene sequence: CDR1 KGHSH, CDR2 LQKENI. The DNA for the CDR3 is TGTGCCAGCTCACAAACACAGGGGGGAAACACTGAAGCTTTCTTT. This gives the protein CASSQTQGGNTEAFF.

The chain uses TRBV7-9 and TRBJ2-7; possible D gene TRBD1, 5 bases. The CDR3 loop spans 12 amino acids. From germline, CDR1 is SEHNR and CDR2 FQNEAQ (reference sequence). The V and J ends lost 2 bases and 5 bases respectively, with 7 bases between them. The CDR3 region has the DNA TGTGCCAGCAGCTTACAGGGTAACGAGCAGTACTTC. Amino acids: CASSLQGNEQYF.

The chain is built from TRBV4-3 and TRBJ2-2, with 8 bases matching TRBD2. V shed 0 bases and J 5 bases; nucleotides not matched to a gene: 11. This CDR3 spans 18 amino acids. Germline loops: CDR1 LGHNA, CDR2 YSLEER. CDR3 coding DNA: TGCGCCAGCAGCCAAGAGTGGAGCGGGGGTTTTTATACCGGGGAGCTGTTTTTT. It yields the protein CASSQEWSGGFYTGELFF.

The chain recombines TRBV14 with TRBJ1-1; D not certain. This CDR3 comprises 15 residues. CDR1 and CDR2 (germline): SGHDN, FVKESK. The germline V and J ends were trimmed by 0 bases and 1 base, with 9 bases remaining between them. This chain's CDR3 is CASSQDTGGNTEAFF. CDR3 nucleotides: TGTGCCAGCAGCCAAGATACGGGTGGGAACACTGAAGCTTTCTTT.

The chain joins TRBV7-2 to TRBJ2-7; 9 bases match TRBD2. CDR3 size: 15 residues. Germline loops: CDR1 SGHTA, CDR2 FQGNSA. V was clipped by 1 base and J by 2 bases; unmatched bases: 3. In nucleotides, the CDR3 is TGTGCCAGCAGCTTAGGGCGGGGGGGCCCCTACGAGCAGTACTTC. Amino acids: CASSLGRGGPYEQYF.

The V and J genes are TRBV27 and TRBJ2-3; 9 bases are shared with TRBD2. CDR3 length: 15 residues. V was pared by 8 bases and J by 3 bases, with 9 bases of the junction left unmatched. Germline V gives CDR1 MNHEY, CDR2 SMNVEV (reference sequence). The CDR3 region has the DNA TGTGCCAGCCCTCGGCGGGGGGGCCGGACAGATACGCAGTATTTT. Translated: CASPRRGGRTDTQYF.

The chain uses TRBV4-3 and TRBJ2-7; TRBD1 matches at 7 bases. Germline V gene data show CDR1 as LGHNA and CDR2 as YSLEER. CDR3 length: 15 residues. Trimming at V came to 0 bases and at J to 2 bases, leaving 4 bases not matched to a gene. CDR3 DNA: TGCGCCAGCAGCCAAGATCCGACAGGGCCCTACGAGCAGTACTTC. It yields the protein CASSQDPTGPYEQYF.

CDR3 nucleotide sequence: TGTGCCAGCAGGGAGAGGCAAGAGACCCAGTACTTC. Its translation is CASRERQETQYF. This sequence joins TRBV2 and TRBJ2-5; no definite D call. The CDR3 extends over 12 amino acids. Trimming cost V 6 bases and J 2 bases, with 7 bases left between them. Looked up from germline, CDR1 is SNHLY and CDR2 is FYNNEI.

The gene calls are TRBV9 and TRBJ2-1; the D gene is possibly TRBD1 (5 bases). Germline CDR1 reads SGDLS; CDR2 reads YYNGEE. With 0 bases removed from V and 7 bases from J, the gap between germline ends came to 8 bases. CDR3 length: 13 residues. The CDR3: CASSVDPGNEQFF. The CDR3, as DNA: TGTGCCAGCAGCGTAGATCCAGGGAATGAGCAGTTCTTC. Complete variable domain (other parts from reference TRBV9 and TRBJ2-1): DSGVTQTPKHLITATGQRVTLRCSPRSGDLSVYWYQQSLDQGLQFLIQYYNGEERAKGNILERFSAQQFPDLHSELNLSSLELGDSALYFCASSVDPGNEQFFGPGTRLTVL.

This clone came up once. The rearrangement joins TRBV7-6 to TRBJ2-3; 8 nucleotides match TRBD2. The CDR3 spans 16 residues. The germline CDR1 and CDR2 sequences are SGHVS and FNYEAQ. The ends lost 1 base at V and 0 bases at J; junction bases unmatched: 3. The CDR3 DNA reads as TGTGCCAGCAGCTTAGGCGGGGGGTTCAGCACAGATACGCAGTATTTT. Protein product: CASSLGGGFSTDTQYF. The whole variable domain, remainder taken from reference TRBV7-6 and TRBJ2-3, is GAGVSQSPRYKVTKRGQDVALRCDPISGHVSLYWYRQALGQGPEFLTYFNYEAQQDKSGLPNDRFSAERPEGSISTLTIQRTEQRDSAMYRCASSLGGGFSTDTQYFGPGTRLTVL.

V is TRBV28 and J is TRBJ1-4, with D perhaps matching TRBD1 (6 bases). V was trimmed by 5 bases and J by 5 bases, leaving 12 bases between them. Germline CDR1 reads MDHEN; CDR2 reads SYDVKM. The CDR3 consists of 14 residues. The CDR3 sequence: CASSVRDKNEKLFF. CDR3 coding DNA: TGTGCCAGCAGTGTCCGGGACAAAAATGAAAAACTGTTTTTT.

The genes are TRBV5-4 and TRBJ1-6; 7 nucleotides align to TRBD1. Trimming at V came to 4 bases and at J to 0 bases, leaving 7 bases not matched to a gene. CDR1 and CDR2 (germline): SGHNT, YYREEE (reference sequence). The CDR3 has 17 residues. The CDR3 DNA sequence: TGTGCCAGCAGCGCGCACAGGGGTAGCTCCTATAATTCACCCCTCCACTTT. Its translation is CASSAHRGSSYNSPLHF.

The chain combines TRBV4-3 with TRBJ1-4, with 7 nucleotides matching TRBD1. The CDR3 extends over 15 amino acids. V trimming: 1 base; J trimming: 5 bases; junction bases outside the gene matches: 4. Germline V gene data show CDR1 as LGHNA and CDR2 as YSLEER. CDR3 DNA sequence: TGCGCCAGCAGCCAAGTTATGGGACAGAATGAAAAACTGTTTTTT. This sequence encodes CASSQVMGQNEKLFF.

As for this clone: An end of the junction differs from the germline gene, which may be a read error. The J gene is TRBJ1-2, the V gene TRBV5-1; D possibly corresponds to TRBD1 (5 bases). This CDR3 contains 11 residues. Per the germline V gene, CDR1 is SGHRS and CDR2 is YFSETQ. The chain's CDR3 is CASGTDSSPVF. In DNA, the CDR3 is TGCGCCAGCGGCACTGACAGTTCCCCAGTCTTC.

V usage is TRBV7-3 and J usage is TRBJ2-7; 7 bases are shared with TRBD2. The ends lost 5 bases at V and 3 bases at J; junction bases unmatched: 7. The CDR3 is 14 residues long. CDR1 and CDR2 (germline): SGHTA, FQGTGA. CDR3 in amino acids: CASSAYGGDYEQYF. CDR3 DNA: TGTGCCAGCAGCGCATATGGGGGGGACTACGAGCAGTACTTC.

V gene TRBV10-3 combines with J gene TRBJ2-3; D gene uncertain. This CDR3 spans 12 amino acids. Germline CDR1 reads ENHRY; CDR2 reads SYGVKD. Trimming left V 3 bases short and J 3 bases short, with 4 bases between. The CDR3 region has the DNA TGTGCCATCAGTGACGGGACAGATACGCAGTATTTT. This gives the protein CAISDGTDTQYF.

The sample holds one count of this clone. V usage is TRBV15 and J usage is TRBJ1-1; the match to TRBD1 covers 8 bases. This CDR3 region has 16 residues. Per the germline V gene, CDR1 is LNHNV and CDR2 is YYDKDF (reference sequence). V gave up 0 bases and J gave up 6 bases; unmatched junction bases: 9. This chain's CDR3 is CATSRDQGAHSAEAFF. The CDR3 nucleotides read TGTGCCACCAGCAGAGACCAGGGGGCTCATTCTGCTGAAGCTTTCTTT.

The rearrangement uses TRBV2 and TRBJ1-6; weak D call: TRBD1 (6 bases). V was trimmed by 2 bases and J by 6 bases, leaving 11 bases between them. Per the germline V gene, CDR1 is SNHLY and CDR2 is FYNNEI. This CDR3 spans 15 amino acids. CDR3 bases: TGTGCCAGCAGTGAAAGGGGGACCAGTAATTCACCCCTCCACTTT. Translating gives CASSERGTSNSPLHF. The whole variable domain, filled in from reference TRBV2 and TRBJ1-6, reads EPEVTQTPSHQVTQMGQEVILRCVPISNHLYFYWYRQILGQKVEFLVSFYNNEISEKSEIFDDQFSVERPDGSNFTLKIRSTKLEDSAMYFCASSERGTSNSPLHFGNGTRLTVT.

The J gene is TRBJ2-5, the V gene TRBV27; 12 nucleotides agree with TRBD2. The germline V gene has CDR1 MNHEY and CDR2 SMNVEV (reference sequence). The CDR3 is 15 residues long. Trimming removed 5 bases from V and 3 bases from J; junction bases left unmatched: 4. Here the CDR3 DNA reads TGTGCCAGCAGTCGGACTAGCGGGGAGGAAGAGACCCAGTACTTC. Amino acids: CASSRTSGEEETQYF.

The CDR3 nucleotides are TGTGCCAGCTTAGACGGTGCAGGTCCTAGCGGCTCCTACGAGCAGTACTTC. It yields the protein CASLDGAGPSGSYEQYF. J is TRBJ2-7 and V is TRBV7-9; 7 bases align to TRBD2. V trimming: 8 bases; J trimming: 0 bases; junction bases outside the gene matches: 16. The CDR3 length is 17 residues. Germline assignment: CDR1 SEHNR and CDR2 FQNEAQ (reference sequence).

The chain is built from TRBV24-1 and TRBJ2-5; a weak D match, TRBD2 (5 bases). The CDR3 runs to 13 residues. V lost 5 bases and J 2 bases, leaving 8 bases between the germline ends. Germline V gives CDR1 KGHDR, CDR2 SFDVKD. CDR3: CATSGGNQETQYF. DNA for the CDR3: TGTGCCACCAGTGGAGGGAATCAAGAGACCCAGTACTTC.

The chain has TRBV6-2 or TRBV6-3 and TRBJ1-1; D unresolved. V lost 4 bases and J 4 bases, leaving 16 bases between the germline ends. This CDR3 is 15 amino acids long. Germline V gene data show CDR1 as MNHEY and CDR2 as SVGEGT. The CDR3 sequence is CASSSGLSVRTEAFF. The CDR3 bases are TGTGCCAGCAGTTCGGGTCTCAGTGTCCGCACTGAAGCTTTCTTT.

The rearrangement links TRBV19 to TRBJ2-1; 12 bases line up with TRBD1. This CDR3 region has 16 residues. Losses at the gene ends were 4 bases for V and 7 bases for J; bases not matched to a gene: 8. Germline CDR1 is LNHDA and CDR2 is SQIVND (reference sequence). DNA for the CDR3: TGTGCCAGTAGTAAACCGGGACAGGGGGCTCTAAATGAGCAGTTCTTC. Amino acid sequence: CASSKPGQGALNEQFF.

The chain is built from TRBV30 and TRBJ2-5, with D unclear. V lost 0 bases and J lost 4, with 9 bases in between. Germline CDR1 and CDR2: GTSNPN and SVGIG (reference sequence). The CDR3 runs 13 residues. This chain's CDR3 is CAWSVLGPETQYF. In DNA form, the CDR3 reads TGTGCCTGGAGTGTCTTGGGCCCAGAGACCCAGTACTTC.

This clone was seen a handful of times. The V gene is TRBV27, the J gene TRBJ1-1; D remains unclear. Germline CDR1 reads MNHEY; CDR2 reads SMNVEV (reference sequence). Trimming stripped 5 bases from V and 5 bases from J, with 15 bases between. This CDR3 is 14 amino acids long. DNA for the CDR3: TGTGCCAGCAGTCCCTGGAGGGTAGGGACTGAAGCTTTCTTT. This codes for CASSPWRVGTEAFF.

The chain uses TRBV20-1 and TRBJ1-3; possible D gene TRBD1, 6 bases. CDR3 size: 13 residues. V was trimmed by 3 bases and J by 2 bases, leaving 8 bases between them. The germline CDR1 and CDR2 sequences are DFQATT and SNEGSKA (reference sequence). CDR3 region: CSASQGTGNTIYF. CDR3 DNA: TGCAGTGCTAGTCAGGGGACTGGAAACACCATATATTTT.

The V gene is TRBV3-1 (or the pseudogene TRBV3-2), the J gene TRBJ1-6, with TRBD1 as a possible D gene (5 bases). From germline, CDR1 is LGHDT and CDR2 YNNKEL (reference sequence). Trimming pared 1 base from V and 0 bases from J, leaving 10 bases between. The CDR3 loop spans 17 amino acids. The DNA for the CDR3 is TGTGCCAGCAGCCAAGTAGGGGTGGGCTCCTATAATTCACCCCTCCACTTT. The encoded protein is CASSQVGVGSYNSPLHF.